This T cell receptor (beta chain) is drawn from a study of shared clonotypes between healthy human individuals. Study-level information: Each donor's CD4 naive and CD4 memory cells filled three plates apiece, CD8 naive two, and CD8 memory one.

In the case of this clone: The antigen remains undetermined.

The assay ran at deep level. In the original analysis: There were no quality scores in the junction-only immunoSEQ sequences, so filtering differed. Some clones are missing from TCRdb's copy, which holds only in-frame ones; the method was immunoSEQ multiplex PCR. Clone size and V and J calls were adopted from that table, with D and trimming inferred from the DNA. Among 600,000 or so clones listed, approximately 95% were seen once. The V and J ends lost 5 bases and 6 bases, in that order; junction bases with no gene match: 10. CDR1 and CDR2 (germline): SNHLY, FYNNEI. The CDR3 covers 16 residues. The study's findings and limits: Clonotype sharing among donors was thought likely to change with sequencing depth.

It was CD45RO-negative cells, positively selected for CCR7, that made up naive CD8 cells, with terminally differentiated effector memory CD45RA+ cells excluded. This clonotype was obtained from a woman in her thirties in good health. The chain links TRBV2 to TRBJ2-7, with 13 bases aligning to TRBD2. Sequencing was done on a sample of naive CD8+ T cells sorted from blood. The CDR3 DNA sequence: TGTGCCAGCAGTCCCAAGACTAGCGGGAGGATGGCCGAGCAGTACTTC. Protein: CASSPKTSGRMAEQYF.